These 13 T cell receptor beta chains came from one sample sequenced in a study of T cell responses to AZD1222 COVID-19 vaccine. Sequencing was performed with immunoSEQ multiplex PCR; in TCRdb, only in-frame clones are kept and a portion is missing. The data contain more than 150,000 clones, around nine tenths of them seen just once; the ten biggest clones take up 1.5% to 2%. This material consisted of peripheral blood, taken 28 days after the second AZD1222 dose. All receptors derive from an adult who received the AZD1222 COVID-19 vaccine.

The V gene is TRBV19, the J gene TRBJ1-2; TRBD1 is a possible D gene (5 bases). The CDR3 is made up of 13 amino acids. The V end lost 3 bases, the J end lost 6 bases, and 11 bases lay between the germline ends. In germline, CDR1 is LNHDA, CDR2 SQIVND (reference sequence). In DNA, the CDR3 is TGTGCCAGTAGTATTCTAGTAGGGGATGGCTACACCTTC. Protein: CASSILVGDGYTF.

The V call is TRBV13, the J call TRBJ2-7; 7 positions match TRBD2. CDR3 size: 15 residues. From germline, CDR1 is PRHDT and CDR2 FYEKMQ (reference sequence). Trimming at V came to 5 bases and at J to 0 bases, leaving 7 bases not matched to a gene. The CDR3 nucleotides are TGTGCCAGCAGCCCCAGCGGGGAAAGCTCCTACGAGCAGTACTTC. Its translation: CASSPSGESSYEQYF.

The chain is built from TRBV28 and TRBJ2-7; D not certain. The germline V gene encodes CDR1 MDHEN and CDR2 SYDVKM. Trimming pared 1 base from V and 0 bases from J, leaving 13 bases between. The CDR3 spans 16 residues. This CDR3 reads CASSLYSSPSSYEQYF. CDR3 in DNA: TGTGCCAGCAGTTTATATTCCTCACCGAGCTCCTACGAGCAGTACTTC.

This clone has only one observation. The V and J genes are TRBV11-3 and TRBJ1-1; tentative D call: TRBD1 (5 bases). CDR3 length: 13 amino acids. The ends were cut back, 4 bases at V and 4 bases at J, with 10 bases in the middle. Germline CDR1 reads SGHNT; CDR2 reads YENEEA. The CDR3 spells CASSSRGFTEAFF. The CDR3 DNA is TGTGCCAGCAGCTCCCGGGGCTTCACTGAAGCTTTCTTT.

Written as DNA, the CDR3 is TGTGCCAGCAGAGAGGATTCAACTAATGAAAAACTGTTTTTT. This encodes CASREDSTNEKLFF. The gene calls are TRBV4-2 and TRBJ1-4; D uncertain. From germline, CDR1 is LGHNA and CDR2 YNFKEQ. The CDR3 sequence is 14 residues long. V dropped 6 bases and J dropped 0 bases, with 8 bases sitting between them.

The CDR3 spells CASRSNPGTSYEQYF. CDR3 in DNA: TGTGCCAGCAGGTCAAACCCAGGGACTAGCTACGAGCAGTACTTC. The V call is TRBV7-3, the J call TRBJ2-7; 8 bases agree with TRBD2. Per the germline V gene, CDR1 is SGHTA and CDR2 is FQGTGA. The length of the CDR3 is 15 residues. Trimming at V came to 6 bases and at J to 3 bases, leaving 10 bases not matched to a gene. The whole variable domain, filled in from reference TRBV7-3 and TRBJ2-7, reads GAGVSQTPSNKVTEKGKYVELRCDPISGHTALYWYRQSLGQGPEFLIYFQGTGAADDSGLPNDRFFAVRPEGSVSTLKIQRTERGDSAVYLCASRSNPGTSYEQYFGPGTRLTVT.

This chain links TRBV28 with TRBJ1-4; D gene unclear. V gave up 0 bases and J gave up 5 bases, with 10 bases separating them. This CDR3 comprises 15 residues. Germline values: CDR1 MDHEN, CDR2 SYDVKM. CDR3 sequence reads: CASSLWGKQNEKLFF. In DNA form, the CDR3 reads TGTGCCAGCAGTTTATGGGGCAAGCAGAATGAAAAACTGTTTTTT.

There are a few counts of this clone. V gene TRBV29-1 combines with J gene TRBJ1-2, with D possibly matching TRBD1 (5 bases). Germline V lookup: CDR1 SQVTM, CDR2 ANQGSEA. Trimming took off 7 bases at V and 8 bases at J, with 17 bases between the two ends. This CDR3 region has 12 residues. The CDR3 coding sequence is TGCAGCGCCCCGTTCGGGACGGGCGGCTACACCTTC. Protein product: CSAPFGTGGYTF.

The chain carries TRBV27 and TRBJ2-7; TRBD1 matches 7 bases. CDR1 and CDR2 (germline): MNHEY, SMNVEV (reference sequence). The trim removed 5 bases at V and 0 bases at J, leaving 1 base unmatched. The CDR3 covers 13 residues. Written as DNA, the CDR3 is TGTGCCAGCAGTCCAGGGGGCTCCTACGAGCAGTACTTC. Its protein is CASSPGGSYEQYF.

The chain combines TRBV28 with TRBJ1-5, with 7 bases aligning to TRBD1. Germline CDR1 and CDR2: MDHEN and SYDVKM. The CDR3 is 14 amino acids. V was pared by 2 bases and J by 2 bases, with 0 bases of the junction left unmatched. CDR3: CASSLGTGNQPQHF. The CDR3 DNA sequence: TGTGCCAGCAGTTTAGGGACAGGCAATCAGCCCCAGCATTTT.

This clone was picked up one time. The chain employs TRBV28 and TRBJ1-1; D gene unclear. The ends were cut back, 2 bases at V and 0 bases at J, with 16 bases in the middle. The CDR3 has 17 amino acids. Germline V gives CDR1 MDHEN, CDR2 SYDVKM. CDR3 protein: CASSLGKENGLNTEAFF. The CDR3 DNA is TGTGCCAGCAGTTTAGGAAAGGAGAACGGCTTGAACACTGAAGCTTTCTTT.

The chain couples TRBV5-1 to TRBJ2-3; possible D gene TRBD1, 7 bases. CDR1 SGHRS and CDR2 YFSETQ come from the germline V gene. The CDR3 covers 15 residues. Trimming left V 4 bases short and J 1 base short, with 13 bases between. The CDR3 spells CASSGQGGGTDTQYF. CDR3 bases: TGCGCCAGCAGCGGCCAGGGGGGAGGCACAGATACGCAGTATTTT.

This chain links TRBV4-3 with TRBJ1-2; TRBD1 is a possible D gene (5 bases). This CDR3 is 17 amino acids long. The germline CDR1 and CDR2 sequences are LGHNA and YSLEER. The V and J ends lost 0 bases and 4 bases respectively, with 18 bases between them. CDR3 bases: TGCGCCAGCAGCCAAGATTTTATTGCGACAGCCTCCTATGGCTACACCTTC. Its protein is CASSQDFIATASYGYTF.